This T cell receptor (beta chain) was documented in a study of blood T cell repertoires in COVID-19. The repertoire was sequenced with immunoSEQ multiplex PCR; TCRdb's copy has only in-frame clones and lacks some. The sample has approximately 170,000 clones, about four fifths seen once. Germline CDR1 and CDR2: SGHTA and FQGNSA. The V gene lost 5 bases and the J gene lost 4 bases, with 17 bases spanning the gap. This CDR3 has 15 residues. The source of this sequence is a woman aged 70 to 79 with COVID-19, enrolled during active disease. Sequenced material: peripheral blood. This chain connects TRBV7-2 to TRBJ1-2; D possibly corresponds to TRBD1 (6 bases). CDR3 nucleotide sequence: TGTGCCAGCAGCGCTAGCAGGGGCTCCGTCTATGGCTACACCTTC. Translation: CASSASRGSVYGYTF.